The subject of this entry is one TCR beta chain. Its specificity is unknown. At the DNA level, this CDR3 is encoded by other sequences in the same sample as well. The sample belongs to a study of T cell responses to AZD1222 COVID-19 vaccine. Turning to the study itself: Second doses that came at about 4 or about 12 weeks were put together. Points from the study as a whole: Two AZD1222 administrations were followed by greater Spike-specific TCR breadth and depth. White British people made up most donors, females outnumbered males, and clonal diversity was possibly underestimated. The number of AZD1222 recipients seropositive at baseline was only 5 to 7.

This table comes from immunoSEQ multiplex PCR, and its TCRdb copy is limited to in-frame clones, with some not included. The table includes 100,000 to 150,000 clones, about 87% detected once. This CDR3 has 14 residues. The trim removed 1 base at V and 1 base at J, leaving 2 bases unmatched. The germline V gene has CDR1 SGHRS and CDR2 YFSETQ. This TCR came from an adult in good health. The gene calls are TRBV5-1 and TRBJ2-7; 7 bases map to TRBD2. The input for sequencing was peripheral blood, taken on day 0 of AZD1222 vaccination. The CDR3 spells CASSLIGRSYEQYF. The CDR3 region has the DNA TGCGCCAGCAGCTTGATCGGGAGGTCCTACGAGCAGTACTTC. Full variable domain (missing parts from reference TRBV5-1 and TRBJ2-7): KAGVTQTPRYLIKTRGQQVTLSCSPISGHRSVSWYQQTPGQGLQFLFEYFSETQRNKGNFPGRFSGRQFSNSRSEMNVSTLELGDSALYLCASSLIGRSYEQYFGPGTRLTVT.